The clone carrying this T cell receptor beta chain has more than one count but fewer than ten. The entry originates in a study of T cells after posttransplantation cyclophosphamide. The data were produced by immunoSEQ multiplex PCR, yet TCRdb's version contains in-frame clones alone and is incomplete. This sample carries tens of thousands of clones, none of them present only once. This related bone marrow graft donor gave peripheral blood on the day of marrow donation. V was pared by 6 bases and J by 2 bases, with 13 bases between. The CDR3 contains 14 residues. Germline V gene data show CDR1 as ENHRY and CDR2 as SYGVKD.

The TCR was taken from a woman between 55 and 75 years old in good health, CMV-negative, and a related stem cell transplant donor. The sample comprised PBMCs. V and J are TRBV10-3 and TRBJ1-1; a possible D gene is TRBD1 (6 bases). CDR3 bases: TGTGCCATCAGGGACAGTGGGTTTAACACTGAAGCTTTCTTT. This gives the protein CAIRDSGFNTEAFF.